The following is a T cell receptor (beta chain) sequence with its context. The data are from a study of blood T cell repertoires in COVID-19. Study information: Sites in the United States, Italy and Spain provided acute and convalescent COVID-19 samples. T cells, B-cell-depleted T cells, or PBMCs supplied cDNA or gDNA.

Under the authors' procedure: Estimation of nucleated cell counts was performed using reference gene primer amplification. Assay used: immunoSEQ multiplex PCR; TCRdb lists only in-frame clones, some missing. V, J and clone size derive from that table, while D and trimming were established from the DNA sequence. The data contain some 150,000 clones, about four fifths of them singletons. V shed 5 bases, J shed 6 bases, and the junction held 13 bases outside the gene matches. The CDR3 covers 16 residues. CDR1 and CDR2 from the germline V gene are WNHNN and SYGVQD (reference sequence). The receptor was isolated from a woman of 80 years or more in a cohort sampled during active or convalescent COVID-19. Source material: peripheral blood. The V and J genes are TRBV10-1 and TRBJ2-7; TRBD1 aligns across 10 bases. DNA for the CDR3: TGCGCCAGCAGTCCTACCCCCGGGACAGGGGTGACCGAGCAGTACGTC. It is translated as CASSPTPGTGVTEQYV.